The clone carrying this T cell receptor (beta chain) was seen once. Libraries were prepared by immunoSEQ multiplex PCR; TCRdb keeps only in-frame clonotypes and omits some of them. The sample consists of around 52,000 clones, 92% of them appearing once. The length of the CDR3 is 15 residues. Trimming took 5 bases from V and 1 from J; bases not matched to a gene: 7. Germline CDR1 SNHLY, CDR2 FYNNEI. This sample stems from a study of T cell changes during pregnancy in multiple sclerosis. Sequenced material: CD4+ T cells from peripheral blood mononuclear cells, taken after pregnancy. This chain links TRBV2 with TRBJ2-7; 8 nucleotides align to TRBD1. This TCR derives from a female donor in good health, enrolled as a control in a pregnancy study. This chain's CDR3 is CASSNGQGGSYEQYF. CDR3 coding DNA: TGTGCCAGCAGTAATGGACAGGGAGGTTCCTACGAGCAGTACTTC.